The clone carrying this T cell receptor (beta chain) was observed once. TCRdb's copy holds only in-frame clones and misses some; the assay was immunoSEQ multiplex PCR. The profile shows about 2.3 million clones, 80% to 95% of them singletons. The data stem from a study of shared clonotypes between healthy human individuals. Germline loops: CDR1 SNHLY, CDR2 FYNNEI. Trimming cost V 6 bases and J 7 bases, with 19 bases left between them. The CDR3 has 14 residues. The sequence derives from a man between 18 and 35 years old in good health. Some clones in this sample may be carry-over from other donors' samples. The gene calls are TRBV2 and TRBJ2-7; a possible D gene is TRBD2 (6 bases). The sample was naive CD4+ T cells from PBMCs. Subset defined: CD45RA+ positively selected. In DNA, the CDR3 is TGTGCCAGCAGGAGACTAGTTGGGGGTCAGGAGCAGTACTTC. Translated: CASRRLVGGQEQYF.